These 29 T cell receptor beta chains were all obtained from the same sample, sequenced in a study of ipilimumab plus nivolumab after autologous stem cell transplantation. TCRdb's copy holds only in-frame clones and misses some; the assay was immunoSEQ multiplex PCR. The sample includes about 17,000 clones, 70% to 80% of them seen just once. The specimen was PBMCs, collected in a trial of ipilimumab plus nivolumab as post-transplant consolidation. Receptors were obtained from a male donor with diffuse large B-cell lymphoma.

CDR3 sequence (DNA): TGTGCCAGCTCACCCCGGGGACTAGCAGGCGATGAGCAGTTCTTC. This gives the protein CASSPRGLAGDEQFF. The V gene is TRBV18, the J gene TRBJ2-1; 9 bases line up with TRBD2. The CDR3 extends over 15 amino acids. Trimming at V came to 3 bases and at J to 8 bases, leaving 8 bases not matched to a gene. Germline CDR1 KGHSH, CDR2 LQKENI. Combining the CDR3 with reference TRBV18 and TRBJ2-1 gives the whole variable domain NAGVMQNPRHLVRRRGQEARLRCSPMKGHSHVYWYRQLPEEGLKFMVYLQKENIIDESGMPKERFSAEFPKEGPSILRIQQVVRGDSAAYFCASSPRGLAGDEQFFGPGTRLTVL.

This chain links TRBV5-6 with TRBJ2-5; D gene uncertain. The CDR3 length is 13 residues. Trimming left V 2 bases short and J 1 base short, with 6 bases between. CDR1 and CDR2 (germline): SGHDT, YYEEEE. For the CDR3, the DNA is TGTGCCAGCAGCTTACTAACCCAAGAGACCCAGTACTTC. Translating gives CASSLLTQETQYF.

CDR3 loop: CASSLTLRTGVDTEAFF. In DNA form, the CDR3 reads TGTGCCAGCAGCTTAACCCTCCGGACAGGGGTGGACACTGAAGCTTTCTTT. The V gene is TRBV7-3, the J gene TRBJ1-1, with 9 nucleotides matching TRBD1. Germline CDR1 and CDR2: SGHTA and FQGTGA. This CDR3 is 17 amino acids long. The trim removed 0 bases at V and 3 bases at J, leaving 8 bases unmatched.

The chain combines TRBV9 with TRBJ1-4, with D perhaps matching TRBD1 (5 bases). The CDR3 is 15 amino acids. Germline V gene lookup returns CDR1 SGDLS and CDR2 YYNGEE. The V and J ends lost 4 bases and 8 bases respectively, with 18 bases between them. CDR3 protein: CASSPRDRGMEKLFF. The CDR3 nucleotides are TGTGCCAGCAGCCCCCGCGACCGGGGGATGGAAAAACTGTTTTTT.

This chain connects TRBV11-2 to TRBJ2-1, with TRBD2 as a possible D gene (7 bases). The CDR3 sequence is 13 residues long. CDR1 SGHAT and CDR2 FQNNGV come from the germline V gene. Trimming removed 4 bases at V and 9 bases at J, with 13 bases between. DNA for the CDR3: TGTGCCAGCAGCTCGAGGGGGGGCCTTGAGCAGTTCTTC. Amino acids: CASSSRGGLEQFF.

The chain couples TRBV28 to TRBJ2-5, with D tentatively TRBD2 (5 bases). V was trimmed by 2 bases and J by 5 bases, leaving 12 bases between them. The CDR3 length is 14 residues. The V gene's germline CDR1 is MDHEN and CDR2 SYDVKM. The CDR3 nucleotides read TGTGCCAGCAGTTTAGTAGCGCGGGCGGAGACCCAGTACTTC. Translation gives CASSLVARAETQYF.

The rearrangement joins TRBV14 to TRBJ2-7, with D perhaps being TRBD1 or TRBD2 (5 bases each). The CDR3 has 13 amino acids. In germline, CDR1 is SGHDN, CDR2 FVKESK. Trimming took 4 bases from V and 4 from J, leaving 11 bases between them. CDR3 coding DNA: TGTGCCAGCAGCCGACGAGGGGTTTACGAGCAGTACTTC. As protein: CASSRRGVYEQYF. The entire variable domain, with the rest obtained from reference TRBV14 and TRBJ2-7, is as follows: EAGVTQFPSHSVIEKGQTVTLRCDPISGHDNLYWYRRVMGKEIKFLLHFVKESKQDESGMPNNRFLAERTGGTYSTLKVQPAELEDSGVYFCASSRRGVYEQYFGPGTRLTVT.

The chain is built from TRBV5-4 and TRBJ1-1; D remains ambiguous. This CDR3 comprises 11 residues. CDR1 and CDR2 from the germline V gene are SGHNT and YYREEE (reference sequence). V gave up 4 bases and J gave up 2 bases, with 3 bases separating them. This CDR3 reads CASSQNTEAFF. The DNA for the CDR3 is TGTGCCAGCAGCCAAAACACTGAAGCTTTCTTT.

The CDR3 coding sequence is TGTGCCAGCAGTGAAACTGTACAATCAAACTATGGCTACACCTTC. Protein: CASSETVQSNYGYTF. The chain recombines TRBV2 with TRBJ1-2; D uncertain. This CDR3 spans 15 amino acids. Germline CDR1 is SNHLY and CDR2 is FYNNEI. V lost 2 bases to trimming and J lost 2 bases, with 12 bases between them.

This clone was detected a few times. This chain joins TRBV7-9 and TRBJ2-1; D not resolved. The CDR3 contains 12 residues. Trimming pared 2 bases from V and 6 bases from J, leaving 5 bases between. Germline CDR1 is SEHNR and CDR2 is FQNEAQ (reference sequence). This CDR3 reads CASSLNGNEQFF. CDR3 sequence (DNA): TGTGCCAGCAGCTTAAACGGCAATGAGCAGTTCTTC.

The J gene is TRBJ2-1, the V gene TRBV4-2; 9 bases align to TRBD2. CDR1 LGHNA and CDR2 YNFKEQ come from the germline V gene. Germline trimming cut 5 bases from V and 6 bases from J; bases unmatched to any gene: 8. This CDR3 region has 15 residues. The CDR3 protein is CASSRALAGSNEQFF. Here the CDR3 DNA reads TGTGCCAGCAGCAGGGCTCTAGCGGGGTCCAATGAGCAGTTCTTC.

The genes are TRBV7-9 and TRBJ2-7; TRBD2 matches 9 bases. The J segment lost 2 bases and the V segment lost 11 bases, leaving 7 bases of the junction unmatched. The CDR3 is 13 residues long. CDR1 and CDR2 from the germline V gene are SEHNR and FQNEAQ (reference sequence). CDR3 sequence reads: CASTSGPPYEQYF. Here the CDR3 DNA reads TGTGCCTCCACTAGCGGGCCTCCCTACGAGCAGTACTTC.

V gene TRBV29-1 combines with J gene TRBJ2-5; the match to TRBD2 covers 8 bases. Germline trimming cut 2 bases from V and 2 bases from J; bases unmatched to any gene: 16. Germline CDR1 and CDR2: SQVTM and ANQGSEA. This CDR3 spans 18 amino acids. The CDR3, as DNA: TGCAGCGTTGAATTTGCCTCTGGTGGCGGGGGGAGTCAAGAGACCCAGTACTTC. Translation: CSVEFASGGGGSQETQYF. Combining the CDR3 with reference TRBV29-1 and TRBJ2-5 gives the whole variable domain SAVISQKPSRDICQRGTSLTIQCQVDSQVTMMFWYRQQPGQSLTLIATANQGSEATYESGFVIDKFPISRPNLTFSTLTVSNMSPEDSSIYLCSVEFASGGGGSQETQYFGPGTRLLVL.

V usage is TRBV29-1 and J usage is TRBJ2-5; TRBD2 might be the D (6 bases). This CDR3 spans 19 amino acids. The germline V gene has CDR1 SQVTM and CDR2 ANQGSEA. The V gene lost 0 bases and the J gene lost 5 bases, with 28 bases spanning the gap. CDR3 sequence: CSVEEGLWYSEGFYETQYF. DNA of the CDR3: TGCAGCGTTGAAGAGGGACTTTGGTATAGCGAGGGGTTTTATGAGACCCAGTACTTC.

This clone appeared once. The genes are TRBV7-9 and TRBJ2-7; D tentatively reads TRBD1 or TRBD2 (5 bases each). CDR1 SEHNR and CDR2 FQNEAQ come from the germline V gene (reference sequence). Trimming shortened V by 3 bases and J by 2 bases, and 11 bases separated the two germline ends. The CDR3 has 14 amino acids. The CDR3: CASSFGTDTYEQYF. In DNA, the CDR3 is TGTGCCAGCAGCTTCGGGACGGACACCTACGAGCAGTACTTC.

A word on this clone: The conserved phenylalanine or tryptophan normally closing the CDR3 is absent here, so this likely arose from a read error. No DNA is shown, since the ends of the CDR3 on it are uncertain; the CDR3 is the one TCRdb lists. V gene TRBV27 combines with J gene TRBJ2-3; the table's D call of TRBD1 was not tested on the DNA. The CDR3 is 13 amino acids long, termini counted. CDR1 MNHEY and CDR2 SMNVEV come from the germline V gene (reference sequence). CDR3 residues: CASSSQARDRNPC.

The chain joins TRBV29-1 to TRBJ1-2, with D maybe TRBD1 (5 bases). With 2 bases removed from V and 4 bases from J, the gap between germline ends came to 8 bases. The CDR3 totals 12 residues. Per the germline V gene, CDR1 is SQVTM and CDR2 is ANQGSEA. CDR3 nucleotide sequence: TGCAGCGTTGAAACGACAGTCTATGGCTACACCTTC. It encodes CSVETTVYGYTF.

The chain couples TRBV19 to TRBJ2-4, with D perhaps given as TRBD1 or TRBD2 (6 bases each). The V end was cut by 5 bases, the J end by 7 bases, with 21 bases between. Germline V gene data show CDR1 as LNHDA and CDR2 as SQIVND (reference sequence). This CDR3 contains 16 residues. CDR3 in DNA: TGTGCCAGTAGTTCGTCGGCGGAGGGGGGCAGGAACATTCAGTACTTC. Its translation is CASSSSAEGGRNIQYF.

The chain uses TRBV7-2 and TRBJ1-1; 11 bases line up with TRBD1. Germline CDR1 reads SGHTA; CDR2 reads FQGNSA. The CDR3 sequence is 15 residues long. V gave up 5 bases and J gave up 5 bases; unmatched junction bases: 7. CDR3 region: CASSPWTGGTTEAFF. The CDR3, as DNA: TGTGCCAGCAGCCCCTGGACAGGGGGCACAACTGAAGCTTTCTTT.

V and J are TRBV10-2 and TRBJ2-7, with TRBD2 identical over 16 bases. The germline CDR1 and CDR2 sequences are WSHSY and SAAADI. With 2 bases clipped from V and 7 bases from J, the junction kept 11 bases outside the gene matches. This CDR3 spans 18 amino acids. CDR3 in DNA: TGCGCCAGCAGTGAGCCCCACGGGACTAGCGGGGGGGCGGTGGAGCAGTACTTC. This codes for CASSEPHGTSGGAVEQYF.

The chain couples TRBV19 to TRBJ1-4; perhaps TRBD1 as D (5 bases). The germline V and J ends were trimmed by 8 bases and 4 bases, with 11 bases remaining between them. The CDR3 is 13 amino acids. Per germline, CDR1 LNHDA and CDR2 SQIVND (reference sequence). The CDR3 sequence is CASSGGGNEKLFF. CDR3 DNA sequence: TGTGCCAGTTCCGGGGGGGGTAATGAAAAACTGTTTTTT.

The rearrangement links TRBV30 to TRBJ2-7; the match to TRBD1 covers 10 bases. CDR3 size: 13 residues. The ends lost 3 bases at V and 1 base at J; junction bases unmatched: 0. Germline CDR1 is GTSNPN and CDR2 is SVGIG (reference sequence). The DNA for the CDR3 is TGTGCCTGGAGGGACAGGGGGTCCTACGAGCAGTACTTC. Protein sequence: CAWRDRGSYEQYF.

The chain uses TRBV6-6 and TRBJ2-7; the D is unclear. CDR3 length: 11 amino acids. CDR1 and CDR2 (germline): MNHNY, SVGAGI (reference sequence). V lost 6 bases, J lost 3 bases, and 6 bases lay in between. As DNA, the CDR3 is TGTGCCAGCAGCCCGCGCTACGAGCAGTACTTC. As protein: CASSPRYEQYF.

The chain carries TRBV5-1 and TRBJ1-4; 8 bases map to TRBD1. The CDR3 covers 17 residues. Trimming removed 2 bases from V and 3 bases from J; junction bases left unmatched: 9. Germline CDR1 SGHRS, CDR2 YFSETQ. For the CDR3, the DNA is TGCGCCAGCAGCTTTTCCGGGACAGGCACCTCTAATGAAAAACTGTTTTTT. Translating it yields CASSFSGTGTSNEKLFF.

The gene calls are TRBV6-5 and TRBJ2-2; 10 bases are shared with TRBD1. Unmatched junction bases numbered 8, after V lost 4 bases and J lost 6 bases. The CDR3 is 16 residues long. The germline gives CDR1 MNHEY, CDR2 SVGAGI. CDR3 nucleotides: TGTGCCAGCAGTTTGGCGGCGGGACAGGGGTCCGGGGAGCTGTTTTTT. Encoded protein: CASSLAAGQGSGELFF.

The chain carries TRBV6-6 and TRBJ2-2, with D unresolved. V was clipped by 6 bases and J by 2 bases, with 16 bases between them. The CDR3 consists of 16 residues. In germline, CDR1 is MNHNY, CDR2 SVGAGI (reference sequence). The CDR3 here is CASRGAVWGNTGELFF. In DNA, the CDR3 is TGTGCCAGCAGGGGTGCCGTATGGGGAAACACCGGGGAGCTGTTTTTT.

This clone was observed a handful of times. This CDR3 is CASSMGVAGGPRETQYF. The CDR3 DNA reads as TGTGCCAGTAGTATGGGAGTAGCGGGGGGGCCCCGAGAGACCCAGTACTTC. The chain couples TRBV19 to TRBJ2-5; 11 bases map to TRBD2. With 3 bases clipped from V and 4 bases from J, the junction kept 10 bases outside the gene matches. This CDR3 is built from 17 residues. The germline CDR1 and CDR2 sequences are LNHDA and SQIVND (reference sequence). Drawing the rest from reference TRBV19 and TRBJ2-5, the complete variable domain is DGGITQSPKYLFRKEGQNVTLSCEQNLNHDAMYWYRQDPGQGLRLIYYSQIVNDFQKGDIAEGYSVSREKKESFPLTVTSAQKNPTAFYLCASSMGVAGGPRETQYFGPGTRLLVL.

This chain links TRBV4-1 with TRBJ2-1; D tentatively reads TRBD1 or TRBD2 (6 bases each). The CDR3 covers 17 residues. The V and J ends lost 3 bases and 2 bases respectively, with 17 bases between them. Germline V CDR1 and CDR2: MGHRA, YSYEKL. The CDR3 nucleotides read TGCGCCAGCAGCCAGCAGGGGCTAGCGCAAACCTACAATGAGCAGTTCTTC. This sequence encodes CASSQQGLAQTYNEQFF.

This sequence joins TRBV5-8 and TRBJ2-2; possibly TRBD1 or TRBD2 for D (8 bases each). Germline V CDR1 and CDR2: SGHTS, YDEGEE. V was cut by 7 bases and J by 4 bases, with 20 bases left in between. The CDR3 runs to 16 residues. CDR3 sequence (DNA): TGTGCCAGCCGGGAGGGGACAGGATTAACCACCGGGGAGCTGTTTTTT. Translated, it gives CASREGTGLTTGELFF. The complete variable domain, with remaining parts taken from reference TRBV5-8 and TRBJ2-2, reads EAGVTQSPTHLIKTRGQQATLRCSPISGHTSVYWYQQALGLGLQFLLWYDEGEERNRGNFPPRFSGRQFPNYSSELNVNALELEDSALYLCASREGTGLTTGELFFGEGSRLTVL.